Presented here are 9 T cell receptor beta chains from one specimen sequenced in a study of post-analysis software for immune sequencing data (dated by TCRdb to between 2015 and 2017). Library prep was done by PCR. Data came from an Illumina HiSeq 2500. To reduce PCR and sequencing biases, unique molecular identifiers were built into the TCR beta cDNA libraries. TCRdb's own reprocessing of the public reads used fastp at Q25 and MiXCR and kept productive beta chains. Entries that share a CDR3 protein sequence are merged under the most common genes and DNA. The sample table holds roughly 600,000 distinct CDR3 sequences, of which around 40% were seen once. The ten largest account for under 2% of the sample. Their antigen targets remain unknown. Broader findings and caveats from the paper: Four or five TRBV segments, including TRBV5-6, TRBV5-1 and TRBV20-1, were significantly more frequent in patients than controls.

The sample was blood. Receptor source: a girl between 10 and 17 years old with multiple sclerosis.

This chain joins TRBV5-1 and TRBJ2-5; TRBD2 matches at 8 bases. CDR3 size: 14 residues. Germline assignment: CDR1 SGHRS and CDR2 YFSETQ. Trimming removed 7 bases from V and 2 bases from J; junction bases left unmatched: 7. The CDR3 DNA reads TGCGCCAGCGTCCCCCGGGGGGGTCAAGAGACCCAGTACTTC. Its protein product is CASVPRGGQETQYF.

The table lists this clonotype with a few counts. The chain carries TRBV6-5 and TRBJ1-6, with D hard to call. Trimming removed 0 bases at V and 0 bases at J, with 3 bases between. Germline CDR1 is MNHEY and CDR2 is SVGAGI. This CDR3 spans 15 amino acids. CDR3 in amino acids: CASSYSPSYNSPLHF. The CDR3 DNA sequence: TGTGCCAGCAGTTACTCGCCCTCCTATAATTCACCCCTCCACTTT.

This rearrangement joins TRBV10-3 to TRBJ2-1; 8 bases map to TRBD2. This CDR3 comprises 15 residues. Germline CDR1 is ENHRY and CDR2 is SYGVKD. Unmatched junction bases numbered 4, after V lost 3 bases and J lost 3 bases. In DNA form, the CDR3 reads TGTGCCATCAGTGACGGTAGCGGGGTCTACAATGAGCAGTTCTTC. Translated, it gives CAISDGSGVYNEQFF.

The chain uses TRBV7-6 and TRBJ2-2, with a possible D match to TRBD2 (5 bases). This CDR3 region has 15 residues. The V end was cut by 0 bases, the J end by 8 bases, with 13 bases between. In germline, CDR1 is SGHVS, CDR2 FNYEAQ. The CDR3 loop reads CASSLAVLGKGELFF. The CDR3 bases are TGTGCCAGCAGCTTAGCGGTCCTCGGGAAGGGGGAGCTGTTTTTT.

The chain combines TRBV20-1 with TRBJ2-5, with TRBD1 matching over 8 bases. The CDR3 extends over 14 amino acids. V lost 6 bases and J lost 1; bases outside the gene matches: 7. CDR1 and CDR2 (germline): DFQATT, SNEGSKA (reference sequence). Written as DNA, the CDR3 is TGCAGTGCCAAGACAGGGGCCCCCCAAGAGACCCAGTACTTC. Its translation: CSAKTGAPQETQYF.

This clonotype occurred a few times. The chain recombines TRBV20-1 with TRBJ2-1; D gene ambiguous. This CDR3 has 14 amino acids. CDR1 is DFQATT and CDR2 is SNEGSKA in the germline V gene (reference sequence). Trimming stripped 3 bases from V and 4 bases from J, with 13 bases between. DNA of the CDR3: TGCAGTGCTAGGGAGACGTCCCTGTACAATGAGCAGTTCTTC. This encodes CSARETSLYNEQFF.

This clonotype was detected a few times. The V and J genes are TRBV6-1 and TRBJ1-5; D gene uncertain. Deletions cut 8 bases from V and 3 bases from J, with 17 bases between. Germline V CDR1 and CDR2: MNHNS, SASEGT. There are 15 residues in the CDR3. CDR3 nucleotide sequence: TGTGCCAGCGTGAGGGCCTCGGCGGACAATCAGCCCCAGCATTTT. Protein sequence: CASVRASADNQPQHF.

This clonotype has a handful of counts. The chain is built from TRBV20-1 and TRBJ2-3, with 9 bases that match TRBD2. The CDR3 has 17 residues. Germline V gene lookup returns CDR1 DFQATT and CDR2 SNEGSKA (reference sequence). V lost 5 bases, J lost 4 bases, and 16 bases stayed unmatched. Written as DNA, the CDR3 is TGCAGTGCTCAGGGCGGGGGGGCAAGTTGGGAGGCAGATACGCAGTATTTT. Its protein is CSAQGGGASWEADTQYF.

This chain joins TRBV7-9 and TRBJ2-7; no clear D. The CDR3 runs 14 residues. Looked up from germline, CDR1 is SEHNR and CDR2 is FQNEAQ (reference sequence). V lost 7 bases to trimming and J lost 1 base, with 14 bases between them. In DNA, the CDR3 is TGTGCCAGCACCCCTCCGAAGGGTTCCTACGAGCAGTACTTC. This encodes CASTPPKGSYEQYF.